This T cell receptor beta chain was identified in a study of molecular identifiers for immune sequencing clone quantification. Turning to the study itself: Replicates involved a five-way split of RNA from roughly 20,000 or 100,000 naive CD8 cells, with sequencing of four. Study observations and caveats: Jurkat TCR RNA spiked in from one cell (amid 950,000 to 1,000,000 naive cells) was reportedly detectable.

One entry per CDR3 protein results from TCRdb running MiXCR on the PCR reads. The data hold approximately 550,000 distinct CDR3 sequences, with about a fifth observed a single time. This clonotype was counted at least ten times. Antigen: not known. Source material: naive CD8+ T cells from blood, with Jurkat cell RNA spiked in. As to subset: FACS-sorted CD8+CD4-CCR7+CD45RA+ naive T cells. This sequence originates from a human donor in good health. Some libraries in this study had Jurkat cell RNA spiked in.

CDR3 residues: CSASEVYGSNQPQHF. The CDR3 region has the DNA TGCAGTGCTAGCGAGGTTTACGGAAGCAATCAGCCCCAGCATTTT. V and J are TRBV20-1 and TRBJ1-5; D ambiguous. Between the trimmed V and J ends, which lost 3 bases and 1 base, there was a span of 13 bases. Germline V CDR1 and CDR2: DFQATT, SNEGSKA (reference sequence). The CDR3 covers 15 residues.